This T cell receptor beta chain was sequenced for a study of T-cell reconstitution after alpha-beta-depleted transplantation in children. General observations from the study: T-cell numbers and diversity one year post-transplant derived largely from freshly generated T cells. Several hundred expanded graft clones reportedly supplied alpha-beta T cells about two months after transplant.

Germline V gene data show CDR1 as SGHVS and CDR2 as FQNEAQ. V lost 1 base and J 8 bases, leaving 12 bases between the germline ends. This CDR3 region has 14 residues. During its preparation, the TCRbeta library received unique molecular identifiers. TCRdb re-analysed the PCR reads in MiXCR, keeping a single row per CDR3 protein. This table has approximately 1,000,000 distinct CDR3 sequences, about 26% appearing once. This clonotype was counted only a few times. Antigen unknown. The chain is built from TRBV7-8 and TRBJ2-1; unclear D gene. The source of this sequence is a boy in the first two years of life who had a stem cell transplant for SCID, so the T cells may come from the graft donor. The starting material was PBMCs, mostly from graft donor cells, obtained 360 days after TCRalphabeta/CD19-depleted stem cell transplant. CDR3 coding DNA: TGTGCCAGCAGCTTAGTTCCCGGCGTGCATGAGCAGTTCTTC. Its translation is CASSLVPGVHEQFF.